The text below deals with one T cell receptor (beta chain). The data stem from a study of blood T cell repertoires in COVID-19. About the study: Acute-phase and convalescent COVID-19 samples originated in the United States, Italy and Spain. Nucleic acid was either cDNA or gDNA, and it came from T cells, B-cell-depleted T cells, or PBMCs.

Original methodology: Reference gene primers were amplified, and this amplification served to estimate nucleated cell counts. Data came from immunoSEQ multiplex PCR; TCRdb stores just in-frame clones and leaves some out. The V and J calls and clone size were taken over from that table, and D and trimming were inferred from the DNA. The sample includes approximately 140,000 clones, around 80% of them seen just once. Trimming removed 5 bases at V and 3 bases at J, with 11 bases between. CDR3 length equals 14 residues. Looked up from germline, CDR1 is SGHVS and CDR2 is FQNEAQ. The rearrangement links TRBV7-8 to TRBJ1-5; D ambiguous. The sample was peripheral blood. The source of this sequence is a man aged 45-65 years with acute or convalescent COVID-19. The CDR3 loop is CASSPLGYNQPQHF. The CDR3 DNA sequence: TGTGCCAGCAGCCCATTGGGCTACAATCAGCCCCAGCATTTT.